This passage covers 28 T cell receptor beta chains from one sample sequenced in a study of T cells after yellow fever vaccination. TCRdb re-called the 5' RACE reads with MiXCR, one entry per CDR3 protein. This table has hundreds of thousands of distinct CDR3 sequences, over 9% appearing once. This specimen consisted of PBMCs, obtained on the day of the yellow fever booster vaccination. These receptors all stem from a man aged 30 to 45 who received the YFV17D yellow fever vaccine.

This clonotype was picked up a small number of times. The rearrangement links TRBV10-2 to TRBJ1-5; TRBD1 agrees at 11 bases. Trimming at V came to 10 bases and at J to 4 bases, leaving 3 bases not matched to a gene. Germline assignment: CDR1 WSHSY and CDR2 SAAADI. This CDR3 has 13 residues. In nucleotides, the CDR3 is TGCGCCACCTGGGACAGGGGGAATCAGCCCCAGCATTTT. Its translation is CATWDRGNQPQHF.

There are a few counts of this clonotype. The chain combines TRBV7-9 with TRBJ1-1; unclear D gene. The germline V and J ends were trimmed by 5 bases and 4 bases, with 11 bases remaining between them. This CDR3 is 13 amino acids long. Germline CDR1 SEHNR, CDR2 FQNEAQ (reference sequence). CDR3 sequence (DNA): TGTGCCAGCAGCGCACTTTATCTCACTGAAGCTTTCTTT. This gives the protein CASSALYLTEAFF.

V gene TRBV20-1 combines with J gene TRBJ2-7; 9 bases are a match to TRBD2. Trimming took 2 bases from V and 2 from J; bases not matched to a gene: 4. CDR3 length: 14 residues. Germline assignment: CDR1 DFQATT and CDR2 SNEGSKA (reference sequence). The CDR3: CSARKAGGTYEQYF. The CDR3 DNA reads TGCAGTGCTAGAAAAGCGGGAGGAACCTACGAGCAGTACTTC.

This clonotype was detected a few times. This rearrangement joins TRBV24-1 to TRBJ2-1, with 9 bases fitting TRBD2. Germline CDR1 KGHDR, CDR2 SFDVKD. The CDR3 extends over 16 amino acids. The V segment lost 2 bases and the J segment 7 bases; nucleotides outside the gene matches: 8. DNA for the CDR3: TGTGCCACCAGTGATTCGGCTAGCGGGGTGCCTAATGAGCAGTTCTTC. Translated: CATSDSASGVPNEQFF.

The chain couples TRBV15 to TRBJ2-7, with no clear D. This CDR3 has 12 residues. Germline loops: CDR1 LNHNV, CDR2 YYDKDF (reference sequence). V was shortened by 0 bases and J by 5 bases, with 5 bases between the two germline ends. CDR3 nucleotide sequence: TGTGCCACCAGCAGAGACGGCGACGAGCAGTACTTC. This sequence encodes CATSRDGDEQYF. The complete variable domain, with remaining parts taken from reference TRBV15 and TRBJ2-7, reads DAMVIQNPRYQVTQFGKPVTLSCSQTLNHNVMYWYQQKSSQAPKLLFHYYDKDFNNEADTPDNFQSRRPNTSFCFLDIRSPGLGDTAMYLCATSRDGDEQYFGPGTRLTVT.

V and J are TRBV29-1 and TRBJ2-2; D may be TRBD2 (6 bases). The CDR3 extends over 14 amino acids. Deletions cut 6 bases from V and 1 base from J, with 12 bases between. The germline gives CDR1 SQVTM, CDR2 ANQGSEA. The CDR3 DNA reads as TGCAGCGTATTAGCGGAATTGAACACCGGGGAGCTGTTTTTT. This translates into CSVLAELNTGELFF.

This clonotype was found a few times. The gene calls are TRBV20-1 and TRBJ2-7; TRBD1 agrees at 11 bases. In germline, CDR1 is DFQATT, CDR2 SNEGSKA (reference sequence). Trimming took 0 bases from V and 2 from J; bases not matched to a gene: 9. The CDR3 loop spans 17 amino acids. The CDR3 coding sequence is TGCAGTGCTAGAGATCGGACAGGGGGCTCTGGGACCTACGAGCAGTACTTC. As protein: CSARDRTGGSGTYEQYF.

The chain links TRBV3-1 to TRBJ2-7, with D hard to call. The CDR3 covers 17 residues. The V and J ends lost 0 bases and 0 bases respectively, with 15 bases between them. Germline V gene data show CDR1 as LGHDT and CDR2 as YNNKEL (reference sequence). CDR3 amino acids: CASSQDGGPKGSYEQYF. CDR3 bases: TGTGCCAGCAGCCAAGATGGTGGACCTAAGGGCTCCTACGAGCAGTACTTC.

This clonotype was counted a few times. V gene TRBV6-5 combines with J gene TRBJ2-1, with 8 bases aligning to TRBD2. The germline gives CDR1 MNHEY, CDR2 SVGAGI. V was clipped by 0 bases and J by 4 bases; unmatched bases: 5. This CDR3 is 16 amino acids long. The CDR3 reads CASSYSSGDPYNEQFF. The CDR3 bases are TGTGCCAGCAGTTACTCTAGCGGGGACCCTTACAATGAGCAGTTCTTC.

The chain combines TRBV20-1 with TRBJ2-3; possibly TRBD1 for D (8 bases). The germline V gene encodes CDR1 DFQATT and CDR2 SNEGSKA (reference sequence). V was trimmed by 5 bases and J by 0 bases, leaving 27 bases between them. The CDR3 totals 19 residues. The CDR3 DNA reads TGCAGTGCTCCAAACAGGGGGGGGGACTGGGGGTCTAGCACAGATACGCAGTATTTT. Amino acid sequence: CSAPNRGGDWGSSTDTQYF.

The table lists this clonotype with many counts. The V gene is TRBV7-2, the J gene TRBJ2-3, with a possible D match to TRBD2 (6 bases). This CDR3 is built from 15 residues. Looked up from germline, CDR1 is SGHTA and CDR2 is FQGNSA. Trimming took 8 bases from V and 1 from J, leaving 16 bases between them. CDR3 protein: CASQLPGVRTDTQYF. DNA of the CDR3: TGTGCCAGCCAACTCCCGGGGGTTCGCACAGATACGCAGTATTTT.

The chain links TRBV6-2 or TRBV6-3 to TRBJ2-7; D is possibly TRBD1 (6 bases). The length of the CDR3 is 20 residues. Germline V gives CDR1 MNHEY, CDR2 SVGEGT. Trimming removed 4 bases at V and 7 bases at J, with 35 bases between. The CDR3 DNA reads TGTGCCAGCAGTTCGCCCCGACAAGGACAGTACCTTCCCGAGGAGGATGAGCAGTACTTC. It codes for CASSSPRQGQYLPEEDEQYF.

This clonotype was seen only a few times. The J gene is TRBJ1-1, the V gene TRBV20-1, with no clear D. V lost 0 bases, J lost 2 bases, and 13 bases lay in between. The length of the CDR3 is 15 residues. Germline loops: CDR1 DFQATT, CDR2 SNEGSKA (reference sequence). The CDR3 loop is CSARDPSGINTEAFF. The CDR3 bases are TGCAGTGCTAGAGATCCGTCCGGGATTAACACTGAAGCTTTCTTT.

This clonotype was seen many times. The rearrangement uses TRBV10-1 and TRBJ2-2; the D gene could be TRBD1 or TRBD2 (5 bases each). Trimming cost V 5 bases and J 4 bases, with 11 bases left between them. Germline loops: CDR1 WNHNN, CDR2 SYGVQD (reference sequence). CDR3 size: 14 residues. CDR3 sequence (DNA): TGCGCCAGCAGTAGAGGGGCGCCCACCGGGGAGCTGTTTTTT. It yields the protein CASSRGAPTGELFF.

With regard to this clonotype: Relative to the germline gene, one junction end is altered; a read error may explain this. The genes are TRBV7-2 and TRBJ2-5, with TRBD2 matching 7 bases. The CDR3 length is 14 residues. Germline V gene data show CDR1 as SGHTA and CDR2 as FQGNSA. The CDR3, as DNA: TGTGCCAGCAGCTTAGGCAGGGAGGGCGAGACCCGGTACTTC. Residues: CASSLGREGETRYF.

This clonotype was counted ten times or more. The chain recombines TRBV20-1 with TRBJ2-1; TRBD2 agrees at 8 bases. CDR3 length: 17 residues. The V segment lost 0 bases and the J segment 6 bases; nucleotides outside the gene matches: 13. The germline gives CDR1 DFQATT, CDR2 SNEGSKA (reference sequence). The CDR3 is CSARDKTGLGDLNEQFF. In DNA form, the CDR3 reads TGCAGTGCTAGAGATAAGACGGGACTAGGGGACCTCAATGAGCAGTTCTTC.

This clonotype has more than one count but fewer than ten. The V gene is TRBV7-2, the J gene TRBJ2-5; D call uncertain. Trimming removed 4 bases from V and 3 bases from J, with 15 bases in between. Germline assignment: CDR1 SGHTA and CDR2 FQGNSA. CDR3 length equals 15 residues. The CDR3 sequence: CASSSGQARKETQYF. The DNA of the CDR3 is TGTGCCAGCAGCTCAGGCCAGGCTAGGAAAGAGACCCAGTACTTC.

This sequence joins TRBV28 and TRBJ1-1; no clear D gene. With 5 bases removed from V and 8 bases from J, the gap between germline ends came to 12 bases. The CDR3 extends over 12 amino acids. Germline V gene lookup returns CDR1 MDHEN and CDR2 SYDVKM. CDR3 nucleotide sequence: TGTGCCAGCAGTCCCCTGGCAGAAGAAGCTTTCTTT. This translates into CASSPLAEEAFF.

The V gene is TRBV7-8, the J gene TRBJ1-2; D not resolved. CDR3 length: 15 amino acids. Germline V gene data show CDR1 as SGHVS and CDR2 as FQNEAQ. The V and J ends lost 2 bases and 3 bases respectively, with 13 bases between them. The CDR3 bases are TGTGCCAGCAGCTTAAAGGGCCAGACGTACTATGGCTACACCTTC. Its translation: CASSLKGQTYYGYTF.

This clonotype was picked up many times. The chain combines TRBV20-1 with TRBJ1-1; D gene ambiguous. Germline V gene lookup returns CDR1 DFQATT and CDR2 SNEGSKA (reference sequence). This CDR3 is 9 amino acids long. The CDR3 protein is CSPLAEAFF. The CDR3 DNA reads TGCAGCCCATTGGCTGAAGCTTTCTTT.

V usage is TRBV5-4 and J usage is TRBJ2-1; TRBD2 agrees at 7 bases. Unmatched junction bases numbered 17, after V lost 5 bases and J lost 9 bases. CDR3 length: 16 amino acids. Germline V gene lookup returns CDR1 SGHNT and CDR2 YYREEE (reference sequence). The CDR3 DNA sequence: TGTGCCAGCAGGGGGACTGATGGCGGGAGAATCGGTGAGCAGTTCTTC. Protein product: CASRGTDGGRIGEQFF.

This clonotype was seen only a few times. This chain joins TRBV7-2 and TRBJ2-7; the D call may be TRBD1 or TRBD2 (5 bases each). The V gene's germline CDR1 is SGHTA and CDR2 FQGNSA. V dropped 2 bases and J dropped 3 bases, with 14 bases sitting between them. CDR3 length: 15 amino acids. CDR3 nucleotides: TGTGCCAGCAGCTTAAGGGAGACAGTTAACTACGAGCAGTACTTC. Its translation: CASSLRETVNYEQYF. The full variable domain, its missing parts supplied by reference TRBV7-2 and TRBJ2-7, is GAGVSQSPSNKVTEKGKDVELRCDPISGHTALYWYRQSLGQGLEFLIYFQGNSAPDKSGLPSDRFSAERTGGSVSTLTIQRTQQEDSAVYLCASSLRETVNYEQYFGPGTRLTVT.

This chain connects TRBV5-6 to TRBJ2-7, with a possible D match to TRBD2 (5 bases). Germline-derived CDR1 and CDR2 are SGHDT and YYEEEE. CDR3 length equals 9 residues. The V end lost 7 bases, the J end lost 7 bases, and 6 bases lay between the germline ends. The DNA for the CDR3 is TGTGCCAGCCGAGGGGAGCAGTACTTC. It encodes CASRGEQYF.

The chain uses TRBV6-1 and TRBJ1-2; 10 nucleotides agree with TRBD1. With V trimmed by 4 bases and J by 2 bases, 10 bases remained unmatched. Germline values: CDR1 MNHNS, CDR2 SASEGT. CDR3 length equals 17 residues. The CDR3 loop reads CASSGKSGTGVNYGYTF. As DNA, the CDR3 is TGTGCCAGCAGTGGGAAGTCCGGGACAGGGGTGAACTATGGCTACACCTTC.

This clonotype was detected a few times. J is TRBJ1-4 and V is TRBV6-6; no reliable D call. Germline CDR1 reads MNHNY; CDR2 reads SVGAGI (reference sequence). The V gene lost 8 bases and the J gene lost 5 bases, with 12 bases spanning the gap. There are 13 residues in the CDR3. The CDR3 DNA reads TGTGCCAGCGCCCGGGGTGACAATGAAAAACTGTTTTTT. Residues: CASARGDNEKLFF.

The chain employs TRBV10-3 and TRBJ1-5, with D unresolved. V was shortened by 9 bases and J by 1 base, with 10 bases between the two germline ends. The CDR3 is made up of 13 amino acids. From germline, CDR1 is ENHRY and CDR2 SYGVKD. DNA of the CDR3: TGTGCCATTAGTAGAGAGAGCAATCAGCCCCAGCATTTT. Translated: CAISRESNQPQHF.

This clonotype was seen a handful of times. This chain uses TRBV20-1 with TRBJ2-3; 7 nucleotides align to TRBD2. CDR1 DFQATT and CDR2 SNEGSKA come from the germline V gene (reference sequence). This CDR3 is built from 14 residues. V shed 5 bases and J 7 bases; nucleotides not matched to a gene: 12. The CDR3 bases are TGCAGTGCTGCCCGACGGACTAGTTCGTATACGCAGTATTTT. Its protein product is CSAARRTSSYTQYF.

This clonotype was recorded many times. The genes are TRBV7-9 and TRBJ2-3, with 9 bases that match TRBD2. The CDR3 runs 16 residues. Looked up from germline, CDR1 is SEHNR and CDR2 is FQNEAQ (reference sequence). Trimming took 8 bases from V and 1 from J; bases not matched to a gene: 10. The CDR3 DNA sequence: TGTGCCAGCGCTTCGGTAGCGGGAGCCGGCACAGATACGCAGTATTTT. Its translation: CASASVAGAGTDTQYF.